The 20 T cell receptor beta chains below all came from one sample that was sequenced in a study of cytomegalovirus exposure and HLA in healthy donors. The primer mix had 60 Vbeta and 13 Jbeta primers. Using immunoSEQ multiplex PCR, the repertoire was profiled, and TCRdb retains in-frame clones only, with some absent. The profile covers some 110,000 clones, with less than 70% appearing a single time and 2% to 2.5% taken by the ten largest. Sequenced: PBMCs. The receptor set was obtained from a woman in her twenties or thirties in good health and CMV-seronegative.

The genes are TRBV6-5 and TRBJ1-2, with D unresolved. This CDR3 region has 15 residues. V gave up 6 bases and J gave up 4 bases, with 18 bases separating them. Germline CDR1 is MNHEY and CDR2 is SVGAGI. The CDR3 here is CASSDVAKQSYGYTF. CDR3 nucleotides: TGTGCCAGCAGCGACGTGGCTAAACAGTCCTATGGCTACACCTTC.

This sequence joins TRBV4-2 and TRBJ2-5; 11 bases are a match to TRBD2. The V segment lost 0 bases and the J segment 5 bases; nucleotides outside the gene matches: 5. The germline CDR1 and CDR2 sequences are LGHNA and YNFKEQ. The CDR3 consists of 16 residues. The CDR3 region is CASSQELAGVLETQYF. The CDR3, as DNA: TGTGCCAGCAGCCAAGAACTAGCGGGAGTTCTTGAGACCCAGTACTTC.

This chain uses TRBV5-4 with TRBJ1-2, with 11 positions matching TRBD1. CDR1 and CDR2 from the germline V gene are SGHNT and YYREEE (reference sequence). This CDR3 has 15 residues. Germline trimming cut 4 bases from V and 7 bases from J; bases unmatched to any gene: 9. CDR3 amino acids: CASSPGTGGRRGYTF. The CDR3 coding sequence is TGTGCCAGCAGCCCCGGGACAGGGGGAAGGCGTGGCTACACCTTC.

This clone has just one count. The chain employs TRBV2 and TRBJ2-1, with TRBD2 matching over 11 bases. Trimming at V came to 5 bases and at J to 6 bases, leaving 6 bases not matched to a gene. CDR3 length: 15 residues. CDR1 SNHLY and CDR2 FYNNEI come from the germline V gene. The CDR3, as DNA: TGTGCCAGCAGTTTAGGACTAGCGGGCCTCAATGAGCAGTTCTTC. It codes for CASSLGLAGLNEQFF.

This chain links TRBV28 with TRBJ1-2; D uncertain. Germline CDR1 reads MDHEN; CDR2 reads SYDVKM. The CDR3 runs to 12 residues. Between the trimmed V and J ends, which lost 2 bases and 4 bases, there was a span of 5 bases. CDR3 nucleotides: TGTGCCAGCAGTTTAGGGCCCTATGGCTACACCTTC. Translating it yields CASSLGPYGYTF.

Notes on this clone: An end of the junction differs from the germline gene, which may be a read error. This sequence joins TRBV7-7 and TRBJ2-1, with 14 bases lining up with TRBD2. The V gene's germline CDR1 is SSHAT and CDR2 FNYEAQ (reference sequence). The CDR3 has 15 amino acids. CDR3 protein: CASSTGLAGVNEQFF. For the CDR3, the DNA is TGTGCTAGCAGCACGGGACTAGCGGGAGTCAATGAGCAGTTCTTC.

The chain is built from TRBV27 and TRBJ2-2, with 8 bases aligning to TRBD1. Trimming at V came to 6 bases and at J to 5 bases, leaving 5 bases not matched to a gene. CDR3 length: 14 residues. Germline-derived CDR1 and CDR2 are MNHEY and SMNVEV (reference sequence). Here the CDR3 DNA reads TGTGCCAGCAGCGGACAGGGAGGAACCGGGGAGCTGTTTTTT. This translates into CASSGQGGTGELFF.

The chain carries TRBV28 and TRBJ1-5, with D perhaps TRBD1 (6 bases). This CDR3 is 12 amino acids long. Germline V gene data show CDR1 as MDHEN and CDR2 as SYDVKM. V dropped 2 bases and J dropped 7 bases, with 6 bases sitting between them. DNA of the CDR3: TGTGCCAGCAGTTTAGGGGGCCAGCCCCAGCATTTT. Residues: CASSLGGQPQHF.

The V gene is TRBV4-2, the J gene TRBJ1-6; weak D call: TRBD1 (5 bases). This CDR3 has 16 amino acids. Germline CDR1 reads LGHNA; CDR2 reads YNFKEQ. Between the trimmed V and J ends, which lost 0 bases and 2 bases, there was a span of 8 bases. The CDR3 is CASSQEQGAYNSPLHF. CDR3 DNA: TGTGCCAGCAGCCAAGAACAAGGGGCCTATAATTCACCCCTCCACTTT.

The CDR3 region is CASSAGLAGGNEQFF. The DNA of the CDR3 is TGTGCCAGCAGCGCTGGACTAGCGGGAGGCAATGAGCAGTTCTTC. The V call is TRBV9, the J call TRBJ2-1, with TRBD2 matching 14 bases. The CDR3 is made up of 15 amino acids. J was trimmed by 6 bases and V by 3 bases; bases with no gene match: 2. The germline V gene has CDR1 SGDLS and CDR2 YYNGEE. Based on the CDR3 plus reference TRBV9 and TRBJ2-1, the full variable domain is DSGVTQTPKHLITATGQRVTLRCSPRSGDLSVYWYQQSLDQGLQFLIQYYNGEERAKGNILERFSAQQFPDLHSELNLSSLELGDSALYFCASSAGLAGGNEQFFGPGTRLTVL.

On this clone itself: At one end the junction does not follow the germline gene, possibly because of a read error. This chain links TRBV28 with TRBJ1-5, with TRBD1 matching over 8 bases. Germline V lookup: CDR1 MDHEN, CDR2 SYDVKM. The CDR3 sequence is 15 residues long. The CDR3 region has the DNA TGTGCCAGCAGTTTTGCCGGGACAGGACATCATCCCCAGCATTTT. This codes for CASSFAGTGHHPQHF.

There are a few counts of this clone. CDR3 DNA sequence: TGTGCCAGCAGCTTAATTTACCGGGGACAGGGGAATACTGAAGCTTTCTTT. This codes for CASSLIYRGQGNTEAFF. The V and J genes are TRBV7-6 and TRBJ1-1; 10 bases are a match to TRBD1. Trimming cost V 2 bases and J 5 bases; bases outside gene matches: 11. The CDR3 runs 17 residues. Germline V gene sequence: CDR1 SGHVS, CDR2 FNYEAQ.

This clone was counted between two and nine times. Other nucleotide sequences in the sample specify the same CDR3. This chain joins TRBV11-2 and TRBJ2-5; no reliable D call. V gave up 0 bases and J gave up 4 bases, with 3 bases separating them. This CDR3 has 12 amino acids. CDR1 and CDR2 from the germline V gene are SGHAT and FQNNGV. The CDR3 nucleotides are TGTGCCAGCAGCTTAGACCGAGAGACCCAGTACTTC. Encoded protein: CASSLDRETQYF.

This clone was detected only a few times. The rearrangement links TRBV28 to TRBJ1-2, with TRBD1 matching 9 bases. V was clipped by 8 bases and J by 8 bases; unmatched bases: 9. Per the germline V gene, CDR1 is MDHEN and CDR2 is SYDVKM. The CDR3 sequence is 13 residues long. This CDR3 is CASRWTGVSGYTF. In nucleotides, the CDR3 is TGTGCCAGCCGCTGGACAGGGGTAAGCGGCTACACCTTC.

This rearrangement joins TRBV5-4 to TRBJ1-2; D possibly corresponds to TRBD1 (5 bases). Germline CDR1 is SGHNT and CDR2 is YYREEE (reference sequence). This CDR3 is 16 amino acids long. V lost 2 bases and J 0 bases, leaving 14 bases between the germline ends. The CDR3 coding sequence is TGTGCCAGCAGCTTTATTTCAGGGAATACTAACTATGGCTACACCTTC. Residues: CASSFISGNTNYGYTF.

The chain links TRBV28 to TRBJ1-3, with 8 bases identical to TRBD1. V lost 2 bases to trimming and J lost 2 bases; unmatched junction nucleotides: 14. Germline-derived CDR1 and CDR2 are MDHEN and SYDVKM. The CDR3 spans 19 residues. The CDR3 sequence: CASSLSWVTGGLAGNTIYF. CDR3 sequence (DNA): TGTGCCAGCAGTTTAAGTTGGGTTACAGGGGGACTGGCTGGAAACACCATATATTTT.

The table lists this clone with a few counts. The chain couples TRBV5-4 to TRBJ2-7; D call uncertain. CDR3 size: 15 residues. CDR1 SGHNT and CDR2 YYREEE come from the germline V gene (reference sequence). V dropped 0 bases and J dropped 3 bases, with 13 bases sitting between them. The CDR3 here is CASSLGYLVGYEQYF. In nucleotides, the CDR3 is TGTGCCAGCAGCTTGGGGTACCTAGTTGGCTACGAGCAGTACTTC.

The sample holds a few counts of this clone. This sequence joins TRBV9 and TRBJ2-1; 7 positions match TRBD1. Losses at the gene ends were 4 bases for V and 5 bases for J; bases not matched to a gene: 6. Germline assignment: CDR1 SGDLS and CDR2 YYNGEE. The length of the CDR3 is 14 residues. The CDR3 spells CASSPTGRDNEQFF. CDR3 coding DNA: TGTGCCAGCAGCCCGACAGGGAGAGACAATGAGCAGTTCTTC. The full variable domain, rest sourced from reference TRBV9 and TRBJ2-1, is DSGVTQTPKHLITATGQRVTLRCSPRSGDLSVYWYQQSLDQGLQFLIQYYNGEERAKGNILERFSAQQFPDLHSELNLSSLELGDSALYFCASSPTGRDNEQFFGPGTRLTVL.

This clone was observed a few times. The chain is built from TRBV10-3 and TRBJ2-1; 7 bases map to TRBD2. This CDR3 has 17 amino acids. The V segment lost 0 bases and the J segment 4 bases; nucleotides outside the gene matches: 9. Germline V lookup: CDR1 ENHRY, CDR2 SYGVKD. In DNA, the CDR3 is TGTGCCATCAGTGAGTCGGTCGGGAGGTCGGGATACAATGAGCAGTTCTTC. It translates to CAISESVGRSGYNEQFF.

This chain links TRBV15 with TRBJ2-7; TRBD2 agrees at 10 bases. The CDR3 length is 15 residues. V shed 0 bases, J shed 5 bases, and the junction held 4 bases outside the gene matches. Germline V gene data show CDR1 as LNHNV and CDR2 as YYDKDF (reference sequence). The CDR3 loop reads CATSRDKREGNEQYF. Written as DNA, the CDR3 is TGTGCCACCAGCAGAGATAAGCGGGAGGGCAACGAGCAGTACTTC. The full variable domain, its missing parts supplied by reference TRBV15 and TRBJ2-7, is DAMVIQNPRYQVTQFGKPVTLSCSQTLNHNVMYWYQQKSSQAPKLLFHYYDKDFNNEADTPDNFQSRRPNTSFCFLDIRSPGLGDTAMYLCATSRDKREGNEQYFGPGTRLTVT.